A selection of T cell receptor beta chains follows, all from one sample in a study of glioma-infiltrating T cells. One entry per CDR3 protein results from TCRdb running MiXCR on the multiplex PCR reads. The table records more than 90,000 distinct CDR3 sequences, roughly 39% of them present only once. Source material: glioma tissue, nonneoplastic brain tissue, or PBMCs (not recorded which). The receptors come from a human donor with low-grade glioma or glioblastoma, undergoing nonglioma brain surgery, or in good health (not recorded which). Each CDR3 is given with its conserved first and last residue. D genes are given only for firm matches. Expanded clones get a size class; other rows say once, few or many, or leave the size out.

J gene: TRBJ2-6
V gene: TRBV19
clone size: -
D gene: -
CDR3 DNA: TGTGCCAGTAGGACTTCCGGGGGTACACATATACGACCTGGGGCCAACGTCCTGACTTTC
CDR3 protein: CASRTSGGTHIRPGANVLTF

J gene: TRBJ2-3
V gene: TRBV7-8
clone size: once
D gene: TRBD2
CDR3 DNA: TGTGCCAGCAGCTTAGGTAGCGGGGGGACAGATACGCAGTATTTT
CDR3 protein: CASSLGSGGTDTQYF

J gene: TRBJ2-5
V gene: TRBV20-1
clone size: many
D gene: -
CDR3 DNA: TGCAGGGCCGGACAGAATCGGGTCCAAGAGACCCAGTACTTC
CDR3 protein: CRAGQNRVQETQYF

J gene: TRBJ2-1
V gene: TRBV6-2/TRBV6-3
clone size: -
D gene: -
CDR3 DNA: TGTGCCAGCAGTTACCTGACTAAATCCTACAATGAGCAGTTCTTC
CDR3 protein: CASSYLTKSYNEQFF

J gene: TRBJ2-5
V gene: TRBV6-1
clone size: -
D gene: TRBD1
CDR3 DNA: TGTGCCAGCAGTGCGGGACAGGGAAAGGGGTGGGTAACCCAGTACTTC
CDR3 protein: CASSAGQGKGWVTQYF

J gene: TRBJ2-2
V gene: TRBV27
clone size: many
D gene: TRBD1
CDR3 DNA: TGTGCCAGCGGTGGACAGGCGTACACCGGGGAGCTGTTTTTT
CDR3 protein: CASGGQAYTGELFF

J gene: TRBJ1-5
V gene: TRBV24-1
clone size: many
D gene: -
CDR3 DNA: TGTGCCACCAGTGTTTCAAGCAATCAGCCCCAGCATTTT
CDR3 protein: CATSVSSNQPQHF

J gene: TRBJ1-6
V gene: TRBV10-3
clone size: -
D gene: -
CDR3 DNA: TGTGCCATCAGTGAGTTGGCGGGAAACAATTCACCCCTCCACTTT
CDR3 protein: CAISELAGNNSPLHF

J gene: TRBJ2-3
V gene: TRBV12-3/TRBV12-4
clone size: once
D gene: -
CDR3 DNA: TGTGCCAGCAGCCCGACAGCCGGAGATACGCAGTATTTT
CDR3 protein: CASSPTAGDTQYF

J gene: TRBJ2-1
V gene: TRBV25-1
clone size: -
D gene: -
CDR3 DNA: TGTGCCAGCGAGGGGAATAGGTCCTTC
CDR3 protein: CASEGNRSF

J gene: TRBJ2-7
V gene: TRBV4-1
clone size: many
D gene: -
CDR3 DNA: TGCGCCAGCAGCCCGGTAAGGGGATACGAGCAGTACTTC
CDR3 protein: CASSPVRGYEQYF

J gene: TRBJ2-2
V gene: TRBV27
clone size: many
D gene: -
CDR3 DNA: TGTGCCAGCAGTTTAAGTGGGCTCACCGGGGAGCTGTTTTTT
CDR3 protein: CASSLSGLTGELFF

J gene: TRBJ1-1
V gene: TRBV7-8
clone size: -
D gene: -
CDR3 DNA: TGTGCCAGCAGCTCCGACAGCCAAGAAGCGGAGTTTGAAGCTTTCTTT
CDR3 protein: CASSSDSQEAEFEAFF

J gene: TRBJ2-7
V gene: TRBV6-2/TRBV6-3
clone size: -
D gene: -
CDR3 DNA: TGTGCCAGCAGTTGGTCCTCCTACAACGAGCAGTACTTC
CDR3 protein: CASSWSSYNEQYF

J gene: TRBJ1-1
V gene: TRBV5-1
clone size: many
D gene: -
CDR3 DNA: TGCGCCAGCAGCGGCGTACAGATGAACACTGAAGCTTTCTTT
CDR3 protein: CASSGVQMNTEAFF

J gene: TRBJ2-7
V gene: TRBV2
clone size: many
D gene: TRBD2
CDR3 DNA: TGTGCCAGCAGTAACCTAGCGGACTACGAGCAGTACTTC
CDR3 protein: CASSNLADYEQYF

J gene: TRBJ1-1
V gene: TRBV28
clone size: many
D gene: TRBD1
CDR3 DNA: TGTGCCAGCAGCCAAGGGGGCACCAACACTGAAGCTTTCTTT
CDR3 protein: CASSQGGTNTEAFF

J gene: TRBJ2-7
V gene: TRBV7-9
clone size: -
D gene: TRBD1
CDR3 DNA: TGTGCCAGCAGAACAGGGGGCGAGTACGAGCAGTACTTC
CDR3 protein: CASRTGGEYEQYF

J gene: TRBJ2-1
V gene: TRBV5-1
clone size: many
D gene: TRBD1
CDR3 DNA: TGCGCCAGCAGCTTGGTGGGGACAGGGGTCAATGAGCAGTTCTTC
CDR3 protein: CASSLVGTGVNEQFF

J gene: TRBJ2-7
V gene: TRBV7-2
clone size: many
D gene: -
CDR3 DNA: TGTGCCAGCAGCCCCGGTAGCGCGCCCTCGTACGAGCAGTACTTC
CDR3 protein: CASSPGSAPSYEQYF

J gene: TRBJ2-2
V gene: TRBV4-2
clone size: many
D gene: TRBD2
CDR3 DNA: TGTGCCAGCAGCCAACACCACCTAGCGGGGGGGCAGGCCGGGGAGCTGTTTTTT
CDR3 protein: CASSQHHLAGGQAGELFF

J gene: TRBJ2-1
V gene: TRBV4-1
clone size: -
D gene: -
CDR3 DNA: TGCGCCAGCAGCCAAGAGGGAGAAATAAATGAGCAGTCCTTC
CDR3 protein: CASSQEGEINEQSF

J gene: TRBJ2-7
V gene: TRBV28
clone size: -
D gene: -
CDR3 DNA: TGTACCAGCGGAAAGCAGGGTGGAGAGCAGTACTTC
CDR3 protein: CTSGKQGGEQYF

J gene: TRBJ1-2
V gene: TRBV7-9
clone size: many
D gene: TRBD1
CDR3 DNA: TGTGCCAGCAGCTTCGGACAGGGTTCCTCTAACTATGGCTACACCTTC
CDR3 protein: CASSFGQGSSNYGYTF

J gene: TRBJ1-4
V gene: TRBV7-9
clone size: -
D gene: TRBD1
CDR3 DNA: TGCGCCAGCAGCTTAGCGGTGGGACAGTACAAACTGTTTTTT
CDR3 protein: CASSLAVGQYKLFF

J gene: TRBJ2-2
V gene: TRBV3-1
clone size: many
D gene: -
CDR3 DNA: TGTGCCAGCAGCCAAGAATGGAACACCGGGGAGCTGTTTTTT
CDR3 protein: CASSQEWNTGELFF

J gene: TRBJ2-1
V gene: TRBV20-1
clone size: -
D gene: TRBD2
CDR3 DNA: TGCAGTGCTCCGGGACCAGCGGGAGTGAGCTCCTACAATGAGCAGATCTTC
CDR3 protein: CSAPGPAGVSSYNEQIF

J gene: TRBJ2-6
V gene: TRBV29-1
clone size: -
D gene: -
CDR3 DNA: TGCAGCGTTGACAAGGTTCTCATCCCTAGGGCCAACGTCCTGACTTTC
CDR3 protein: CSVDKVLIPRANVLTF